This TCR beta chain was documented in a study of beta chain features in type 1 diabetes (dated by TCRdb to the late 2010s). Broadly, across the study: Patients and healthy donors did not differ in mean age, gender distribution, total cell number or subset yield. In the study, recently diagnosed type 1 diabetes patients and matched healthy donors were compared on the TCRB repertoires of their sorted circulating CD4+ T cell subsets. A total of some 100,000,000 sorted cells were examined across all samples, and a strong correlation was observed between cell number per subset and RNA yield. Regulatory and stem cell-like memory subsets were isolated from only 8 patients and roughly 8 healthy donors, whereas naive and central memory subsets came from all 28 donors. What the authors observed across the whole study: Naive, central memory and regulatory TCRB repertoires appeared to be more alike among patients than among healthy donors. PCR might favor shorter templates, but patient and control samples were amplified and corrected together, so any skew would affect both groups equally. In all four CD4+ subsets, TCRB CDR3 length was moderately but significantly shorter in type 1 diabetes patients. Because cDNA rather than genomic DNA was sequenced, highly expressing activated cells could have been over-represented, although no difference in activation and CD3 levels was found between groups. At VDJ recombination sites, type 1 diabetes patients had fewer insertions and more deleted nucleotides, which implies abnormalities in thymic rearrangement. Because small numbers of individuals were included in the HLA sub-analyses, any influence of HLA type on TCRB rearrangement was left unresolved.

The entire isolated RNA was reverse transcribed using the High Capacity cDNA Reverse Transcription Kit, and thus expressed TCRB transcripts were sequenced. Deep immunoSEQ sequencing was applied to naive, central memory and regulatory T cell samples, giving an average of roughly 3.6 million total reads per sample. Sorted cells were lysed in RLT buffer, and RNA was extracted using DNase-treated RNeasy Micro or Mini kits according to cell number. Each cell subset was processed separately to prevent cross-contamination, with patient and healthy donor samples processed together. The immunoSEQ multiplex PCR was used to amplify TCRB sequences from cDNA, generating 87-bp fragments that spanned the CDR3 region. Sequencing of the amplicons was performed on the Illumina HiSeq platform. The study's own analysis went as follows. Synthetic template baselines were used to correct PCR bias computationally, reads within Hamming distance 2 were collapsed together, and singletons that could not be merged were discarded. By aligning reads against IMGT, V, D and J genes, CDR3 length, and insertions or deletions at six rearrangement sites were assigned. Clonotype counts were normalized to sorted cell number within each subset before computing true diversity and Gini coefficients with the tcR R package. The overlap coefficient, calculated on TCRB nucleotide sequences, was used to quantify repertoire sharing. As a proxy for the pre-selection repertoire, out-of-frame TCRB sequences from naive cells were analyzed. The source is immuneACCESS, and TCRdb retained only in-frame sequences with V and J called. Part of the clones is not carried over; for the studies checked, unresolved V genes explain less than half of this, and the remainder is unexplained. V, J and clone size were drawn from that table, and D and trimming were deduced from the DNA. This sample has 390,000 or so clones in its table, and roughly 13% of those were observed once. The ten largest clones take up approximately 0.035% of the sample.

Each donor gave one peripheral blood draw, averaging roughly 100 mL, which was collected into heparinised tubes. Naive, central memory, regulatory and stem cell-like memory CD4+ T cells were sorted on a BD FACSAria II using a panel including CD45RO, CCR7, CD25, CD127, CD95 and CD27. All sorted populations exceeded 98% purity. Right away, PBMCs were isolated by Lymphoprep density gradient centrifugation and were stained directly, with no culture step. So that batch effects would be minimized, each experiment stained and sorted samples in pairs, pairing one healthy donor with one patient. This clone showed up just a few times. The target of this receptor is not known. One base away there is no much larger clone; base qualities are not given. Sequenced material: naive CD4+ T cells from blood. The label giving this sample's cell subset or site can be read as: true naive CD4+ T cells. This clonotype was sampled from a man aged 30-40 years in good health.

The nucleotides read TGTGCCAGCAGCGTAGTTGGTACTAGCGGGTACAATGAGCAGTTCTTC. Translated, it gives CASSVVGTSGYNEQFF. The rearranged segments are TRBV9 and TRBJ2-1, and 9 junctional nucleotides match TRBD2. Reading from cysteine to phenylalanine, the CDR3 counts 16 amino acids. CDR3 DNA is the only sequence kept; it has 48 bases, read in frame from the first base. V is cut back by 0 bases and J by 4 bases, with 5 bases in the junction unmatched. The germline V gene sets CDR1 to SGDLS and CDR2 to YYNGEE.